This T cell receptor beta chain came from a study of T-cell reconstitution after alpha-beta-depleted transplantation in children. Study observations and caveats: Fresh T-cell production supplied most of the T-cell counts and diversity seen one year after transplant. In some patients, recipient T cells and intrathymic progenitors surviving conditioning explained high day-60 diversity. Approximately two months post-transplant, alpha-beta T cells reportedly originated from several hundred expanded graft clones.

In the case of this clonotype: The antigen remains undetermined.

Unique molecular identifiers were incorporated during preparation of the TCRbeta library. In TCRdb, the PCR reads were re-called with MiXCR into one record per CDR3 protein. The data contain approximately 270,000 distinct CDR3 sequences, about 24% of them singletons. Source: PBMCs, mostly from graft donor cells, taken 360 days after TCRalphabeta/CD19-depleted stem cell transplant. The sequence came from a female patient younger than 10 who had a stem cell transplant for congenital amegakaryocytic thrombocytopenia, so the T cells may come from the graft donor.

The CDR3 DNA is TGTGCCAGCCGTCTTTCGGCTAGCGGGTGGGGTACGCAGTATTTT. This codes for CASRLSASGWGTQYF. The chain recombines TRBV12-3 or TRBV12-4 with TRBJ2-3; the match to TRBD2 covers 8 bases. J was trimmed by 8 bases and V by 8 bases; bases with no gene match: 15. CDR3 length: 15 amino acids.